This entry describes one T cell receptor beta chain. The method was immunoSEQ multiplex PCR; TCRdb's version includes in-frame clones alone and lacks a portion of them. The sample has approximately 250,000 clones, approximately 89% seen once. The record originates from a study of blood T cell repertoires in COVID-19. This TCR derives from a woman aged 40 to 49 with acute COVID-19. Sequences were obtained from PBMCs or T cells enriched from blood (not recorded which).

This CDR3 reads CASSYQGVGNSPLHF. The DNA for the CDR3 is TGTGCCAGCAGTTACCAGGGGGTTGGAAATTCACCCCTCCACTTT. V is TRBV6-5 and J is TRBJ1-6, with TRBD1 identical over 7 bases. Trimming removed 2 bases from V and 7 bases from J; junction bases left unmatched: 5. The CDR3 loop spans 15 amino acids. The germline gives CDR1 MNHEY, CDR2 SVGAGI.